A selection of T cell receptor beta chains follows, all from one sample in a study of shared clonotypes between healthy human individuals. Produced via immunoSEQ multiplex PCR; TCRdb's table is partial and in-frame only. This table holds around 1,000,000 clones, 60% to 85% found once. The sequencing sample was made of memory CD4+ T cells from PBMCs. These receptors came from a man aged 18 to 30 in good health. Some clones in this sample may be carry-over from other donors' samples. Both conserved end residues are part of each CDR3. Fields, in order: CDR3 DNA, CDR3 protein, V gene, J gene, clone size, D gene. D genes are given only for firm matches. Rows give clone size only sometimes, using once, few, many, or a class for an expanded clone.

CDR3nt: TGTGCCAGCAGTCCCCAACAGGCTAACTATGGCTACACCTTC
CDR3aa: CASSPQQANYGYTF
v_gene: TRBV27
j_gene: TRBJ1-2
abundance: -
d_gene: -

CDR3nt: TGTGCCAGCAGCTTAACTCCGGGACAGGGGGCCCACGAGCAGTACTTC
CDR3aa: CASSLTPGQGAHEQYF
v_gene: TRBV7-3
j_gene: TRBJ2-7
abundance: -
d_gene: TRBD1

CDR3nt: TGTGCCAGTAGCAAATGGGACACAGGGAGGGATCAGCCCCAGCATTTT
CDR3aa: CASSKWDTGRDQPQHF
v_gene: TRBV19
j_gene: TRBJ1-5
abundance: -
d_gene: -

CDR3nt: TGTGCCAGCAGCTTAGCTTCGGGGACCCAGTACTTC
CDR3aa: CASSLASGTQYF
v_gene: TRBV7-6
j_gene: TRBJ2-5
abundance: -
d_gene: -

CDR3nt: TGCGCCAGCAGCCCCGTCGGTCCCGGGGAGCTGTTTTTT
CDR3aa: CASSPVGPGELFF
v_gene: TRBV5-1
j_gene: TRBJ2-2
abundance: -
d_gene: -

CDR3nt: TGTGCCAGCAGCTCTAGAGCGGGACAGGGAATCTACGAGCAGTACTTC
CDR3aa: CASSSRAGQGIYEQYF
v_gene: TRBV7-2
j_gene: TRBJ2-7
abundance: -
d_gene: TRBD1

CDR3nt: TGTGCCAGTAGTATTACCGGCCGACAGAGAAATCAGCCCCAGCATTTT
CDR3aa: CASSITGRQRNQPQHF
v_gene: TRBV19
j_gene: TRBJ1-5
abundance: -
d_gene: -

CDR3nt: TGTGCCAGCAGCTTAGGACTAGCAGTGAGCGACGAGCAGTTCTTC
CDR3aa: CASSLGLAVSDEQFF
v_gene: TRBV7-9
j_gene: TRBJ2-1
abundance: -
d_gene: TRBD2

CDR3nt: TGCGCCAGCAGCTTATCGACTAGCGAGAACACCGGGGAGCTGTTTTTT
CDR3aa: CASSLSTSENTGELFF
v_gene: TRBV5-1
j_gene: TRBJ2-2
abundance: -
d_gene: TRBD2

CDR3nt: TGTGCCAGCAGTGAAGAGGAGGCTGGGGCCAACGTCCTGACTTTC
CDR3aa: CASSEEEAGANVLTF
v_gene: TRBV6-1
j_gene: TRBJ2-6
abundance: few
d_gene: -

CDR3nt: TGTGCCAGCAGCCTTCTCGGATACGAGCAGTACTTC
CDR3aa: CASSLLGYEQYF
v_gene: TRBV5-6
j_gene: TRBJ2-7
abundance: -
d_gene: -

CDR3nt: TGTGCCAGCAGTTTATTCCGCAGGGGGTCCTACGAGCAGTACTTC
CDR3aa: CASSLFRRGSYEQYF
v_gene: TRBV28
j_gene: TRBJ2-7
abundance: -
d_gene: TRBD1

CDR3nt: TGTGCCAGCTCACAAACGTCTGGGGCCAACGTCCTGACTTTC
CDR3aa: CASSQTSGANVLTF
v_gene: TRBV18
j_gene: TRBJ2-6
abundance: -
d_gene: -

CDR3nt: TGTGCCAGCAGCTGGACCACTAGCGGGGCGGGAGAGACCCAGTACTTC
CDR3aa: CASSWTTSGAGETQYF
v_gene: TRBV11-1
j_gene: TRBJ2-5
abundance: -
d_gene: TRBD2

CDR3nt: TGTGCCAGCAGTGAAGGTGGGGTCAGAGAGACCCAGTACTTC
CDR3aa: CASSEGGVRETQYF
v_gene: TRBV6-1
j_gene: TRBJ2-5
abundance: -
d_gene: -

CDR3nt: TGTGCCAGCAGACGGGACAGGGGGTCTGGAAACACCATATATTTT
CDR3aa: CASRRDRGSGNTIYF
v_gene: TRBV5-6
j_gene: TRBJ1-3
abundance: -
d_gene: TRBD1

CDR3nt: TGTGCCAGCTCACCCTCTTTAGGGACAGGGGACGGCACAGATACGCAGTATTTT
CDR3aa: CASSPSLGTGDGTDTQYF
v_gene: TRBV18
j_gene: TRBJ2-3
abundance: -
d_gene: TRBD1

CDR3nt: TGCGCCAGCAGCCAAACACTAGTTGGCCATGAGCAGTTCTTC
CDR3aa: CASSQTLVGHEQFF
v_gene: TRBV4-1
j_gene: TRBJ2-1
abundance: -
d_gene: -

CDR3nt: TGCAGCGCCTCAGAGGGAAACTATGGCTACACCTTC
CDR3aa: CSASEGNYGYTF
v_gene: TRBV29-1
j_gene: TRBJ1-2
abundance: -
d_gene: -

CDR3nt: TGCGCCAGCAGCTTACCGTCTGGGAACACCATATATTTT
CDR3aa: CASSLPSGNTIYF
v_gene: TRBV5-1
j_gene: TRBJ1-3
abundance: once
d_gene: -

CDR3nt: TGTGCCAGTAGCCCTAAACAGGGGGCGCGGATCTTCATCCCTTATCAGCCCCAGCATTTT
CDR3aa: CASSPKQGARIFIPYQPQHF
v_gene: TRBV19
j_gene: TRBJ1-5
abundance: -
d_gene: TRBD1

CDR3nt: TGTGCCAGCAGCGTCGGACAGGGCTTGGGATATGGCTACACCTTC
CDR3aa: CASSVGQGLGYGYTF
v_gene: TRBV9
j_gene: TRBJ1-2
abundance: -
d_gene: TRBD1

CDR3nt: TGTGCCTGGAGTGTAACAGGAGGAGGGACTGAAGCTTTCTTT
CDR3aa: CAWSVTGGGTEAFF
v_gene: TRBV30
j_gene: TRBJ1-1
abundance: few
d_gene: -

CDR3nt: TGTGCCAGTAGGAGCGGGGACCCTTACGAGCAGTACTTC
CDR3aa: CASRSGDPYEQYF
v_gene: TRBV28
j_gene: TRBJ2-7
abundance: few
d_gene: TRBD2

CDR3nt: TGTGCCAGCAGCTTAGAAGGCGGAGGAGGGAGACCCTACGAGCAGTACTTC
CDR3aa: CASSLEGGGGRPYEQYF
v_gene: TRBV11-2
j_gene: TRBJ2-7
abundance: -
d_gene: -

CDR3nt: TGTGCCAGCACTCGGACAGTCGCCCTCGGCTACACCTTC
CDR3aa: CASTRTVALGYTF
v_gene: TRBV28
j_gene: TRBJ1-2
abundance: few
d_gene: -

CDR3nt: TGTGCCAGCAGCCCACGGTGGGTACAAGAGACCCAGTACTTC
CDR3aa: CASSPRWVQETQYF
v_gene: TRBV7-2
j_gene: TRBJ2-5
abundance: many
d_gene: -

CDR3nt: TGTGCCAGTAGCCAGGGACAGGGAAACTATGGCTACACCTTC
CDR3aa: CASSQGQGNYGYTF
v_gene: TRBV19
j_gene: TRBJ1-2
abundance: -
d_gene: TRBD1

CDR3nt: TGCGCCAGCAGCTTCGGGACGGGAGGCTCCTACGAGCAGTACTTC
CDR3aa: CASSFGTGGSYEQYF
v_gene: TRBV5-1
j_gene: TRBJ2-7
abundance: -
d_gene: TRBD2

CDR3nt: TGTGCCAGCAGCTTAATATGGGACTATACAAGCTCCTACGAGCGGTGCTTC
CDR3aa: CASSLIWDYTSSYERCF
v_gene: TRBV11-2
j_gene: TRBJ2-7
abundance: -
d_gene: TRBD2

CDR3nt: TGTGCCAGTAGTCAGGGGGGACCATCTTACTTC
CDR3aa: CASSQGGPSYF
v_gene: TRBV19
j_gene: TRBJ2-5
abundance: -
d_gene: -

CDR3nt: TGTGCCAGCAGTGGGACAGGGAGCACTGAAGCTTTCTTT
CDR3aa: CASSGTGSTEAFF
v_gene: TRBV2
j_gene: TRBJ1-1
abundance: -
d_gene: TRBD1

CDR3nt: TGTGCCAGCAGCGTAGGGGGCGTGCGTGAAAAACTGTTTTTT
CDR3aa: CASSVGGVREKLFF
v_gene: TRBV9
j_gene: TRBJ1-4
abundance: -
d_gene: -

CDR3nt: TGTGCCAGCAGCCACGGGGGGACAGGGACCACGAGGACTGAAGCTTTCTTT
CDR3aa: CASSHGGTGTTRTEAFF
v_gene: TRBV5-4
j_gene: TRBJ1-1
abundance: -
d_gene: TRBD1

CDR3nt: TGTGCCAGCAGCCTAGGGGGGGAGACCTACAATGAGCAGTTCTTC
CDR3aa: CASSLGGETYNEQFF
v_gene: TRBV11-3
j_gene: TRBJ2-1
abundance: -
d_gene: -

CDR3nt: TGTGCCAGCGGAACCGGGGCTACCTACGAGCAGTACTTC
CDR3aa: CASGTGATYEQYF
v_gene: TRBV5-4
j_gene: TRBJ2-7
abundance: few
d_gene: -

CDR3nt: TGTGCCAGCAGCGAGGACCCGGGACAACCCAGGGGCTATGGCTACACCTTC
CDR3aa: CASSEDPGQPRGYGYTF
v_gene: TRBV9
j_gene: TRBJ1-2
abundance: -
d_gene: -

CDR3nt: TGTGCCAGCAGCTCCCTCGCAGGGACCTACGAGCAGTACTTC
CDR3aa: CASSSLAGTYEQYF
v_gene: TRBV7-6
j_gene: TRBJ2-7
abundance: -
d_gene: -

CDR3nt: TGCGCCAGCAGCTATGGACAGGGGATCACTGAAGCTTTCTTT
CDR3aa: CASSYGQGITEAFF
v_gene: TRBV5-1
j_gene: TRBJ1-1
abundance: few
d_gene: TRBD1

CDR3nt: TGCGCCAGCGGGGGATCGGCTGAGACCCAGTACTTC
CDR3aa: CASGGSAETQYF
v_gene: TRBV5-1
j_gene: TRBJ2-5
abundance: -
d_gene: -

CDR3nt: TGTGCCAGCAGCTCCGAGTTCGCTGAAGCTTTCTTT
CDR3aa: CASSSEFAEAFF
v_gene: TRBV7-9
j_gene: TRBJ1-1
abundance: few
d_gene: -

CDR3nt: TGTGCCATCAGAGGTTCGGGACAGGGGGCCCACGAGCAGTACTTC
CDR3aa: CAIRGSGQGAHEQYF
v_gene: TRBV10-3
j_gene: TRBJ2-7
abundance: -
d_gene: TRBD1

CDR3nt: TGTGCCAGCAGCCCCGGGACTAGCGACTACAATGAGCAGTTCTTC
CDR3aa: CASSPGTSDYNEQFF
v_gene: TRBV7-3
j_gene: TRBJ2-1
abundance: -
d_gene: TRBD2

CDR3nt: TGCGCCAGCAGCTCCGTAGCGGGAGTGAGCGGTGAGCAGTTCTTC
CDR3aa: CASSSVAGVSGEQFF
v_gene: TRBV5-1
j_gene: TRBJ2-1
abundance: once
d_gene: TRBD2